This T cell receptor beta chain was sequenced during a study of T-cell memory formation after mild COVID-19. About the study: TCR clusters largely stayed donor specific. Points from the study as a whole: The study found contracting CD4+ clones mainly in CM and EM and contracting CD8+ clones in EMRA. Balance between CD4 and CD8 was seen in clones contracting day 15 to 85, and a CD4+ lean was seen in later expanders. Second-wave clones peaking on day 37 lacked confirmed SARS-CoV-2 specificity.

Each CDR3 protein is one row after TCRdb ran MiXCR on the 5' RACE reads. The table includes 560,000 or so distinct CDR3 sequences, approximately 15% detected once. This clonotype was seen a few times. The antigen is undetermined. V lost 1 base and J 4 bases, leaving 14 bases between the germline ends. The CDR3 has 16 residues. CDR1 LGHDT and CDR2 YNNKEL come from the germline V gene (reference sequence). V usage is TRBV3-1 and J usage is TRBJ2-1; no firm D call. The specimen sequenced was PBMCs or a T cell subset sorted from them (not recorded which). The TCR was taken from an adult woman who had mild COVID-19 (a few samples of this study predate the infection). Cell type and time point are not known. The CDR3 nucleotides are TGTGCCAGCAGCCAAGCGGTGGGCCGCAGTTACAATGAGCAGTTCTTC. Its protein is CASSQAVGRSYNEQFF.